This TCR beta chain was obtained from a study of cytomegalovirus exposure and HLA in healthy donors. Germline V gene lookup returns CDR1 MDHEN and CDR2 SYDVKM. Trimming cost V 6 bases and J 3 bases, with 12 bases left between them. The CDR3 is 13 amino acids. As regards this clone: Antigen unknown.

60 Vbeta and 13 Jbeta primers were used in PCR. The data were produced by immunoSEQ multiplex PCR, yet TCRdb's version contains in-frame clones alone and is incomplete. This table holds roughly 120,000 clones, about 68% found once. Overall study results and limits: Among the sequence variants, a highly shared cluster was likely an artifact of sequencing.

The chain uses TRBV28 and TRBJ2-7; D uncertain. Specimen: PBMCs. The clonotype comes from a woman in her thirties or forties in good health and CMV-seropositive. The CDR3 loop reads CASRSENDYEQYF. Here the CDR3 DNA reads TGTGCCAGCAGGTCGGAGAACGACTACGAGCAGTACTTC.